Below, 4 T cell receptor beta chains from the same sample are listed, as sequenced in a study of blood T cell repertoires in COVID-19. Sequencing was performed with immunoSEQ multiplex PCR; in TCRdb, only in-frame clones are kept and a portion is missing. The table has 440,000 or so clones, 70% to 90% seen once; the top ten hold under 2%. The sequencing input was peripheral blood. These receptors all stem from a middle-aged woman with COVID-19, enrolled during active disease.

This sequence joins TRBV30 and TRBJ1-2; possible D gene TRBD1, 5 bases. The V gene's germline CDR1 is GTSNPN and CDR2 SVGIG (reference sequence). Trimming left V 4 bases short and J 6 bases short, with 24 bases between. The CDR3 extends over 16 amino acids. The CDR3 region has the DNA TGTGCCTGGAATTTTAACGGGAGGCGCCAGGGCAATGGCTACACCTTC. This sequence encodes CAWNFNGRRQGNGYTF.

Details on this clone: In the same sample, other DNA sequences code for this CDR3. CDR3 region: CASSSGGLSNQPQHF. CDR3 nucleotides: TGTGCCAGCTCCTCAGGGGGCCTAAGCAATCAGCCCCAGCATTTT. The chain employs TRBV28 and TRBJ1-5, with 8 bases that match TRBD1. Germline CDR1 is MDHEN and CDR2 is SYDVKM. V lost 8 bases, J lost 1 base, and 7 bases stayed unmatched. The CDR3 sequence is 15 residues long.

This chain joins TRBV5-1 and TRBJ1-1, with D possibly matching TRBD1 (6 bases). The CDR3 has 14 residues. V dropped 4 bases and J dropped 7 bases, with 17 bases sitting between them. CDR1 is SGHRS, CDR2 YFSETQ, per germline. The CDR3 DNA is TGCGCCAGCAGCCAACAGACAGGAGATAATGAAGCTTTCTTT. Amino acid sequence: CASSQQTGDNEAFF.

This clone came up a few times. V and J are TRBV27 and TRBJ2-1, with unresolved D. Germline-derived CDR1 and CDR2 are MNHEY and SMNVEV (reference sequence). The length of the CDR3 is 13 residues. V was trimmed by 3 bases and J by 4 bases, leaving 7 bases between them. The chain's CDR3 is CASSFIGYNEQFF. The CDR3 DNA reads TGTGCCAGCAGTTTCATCGGTTACAATGAGCAGTTCTTC.